This T cell receptor (beta chain) was captured by sequencing in a study of blood T cell repertoires in COVID-19. Original analysis: Amplified reference gene primers provided the basis for estimating nucleated cell counts. TCRdb's copy holds only in-frame clones and misses some; the assay was immunoSEQ multiplex PCR. For V, J and clone size, that table is used; D and trimming come from the DNA. The sample has tens of thousands of clones, just over 85% seen once. This CDR3 region has 13 residues. Germline values: CDR1 SGHNT, CDR2 YYREEE (reference sequence). The V end lost 1 base, the J end lost 5 bases, and 8 bases lay between the germline ends.

This chain uses TRBV5-4 with TRBJ2-3; possibly TRBD2 for D (5 bases). This sequence was found in a man aged 30 to 45 with acute or convalescent COVID-19. Material: peripheral blood. CDR3 DNA sequence: TGTGCCAGCAGCTTGTCCGGGATAGATACGCAGTATTTT. It specifies CASSLSGIDTQYF.